This T cell receptor beta chain comes out of a study of circulating and synovial CD4+ cells in juvenile arthritis (TCRdb year 2014). About the study as a whole: TCRbeta CDR3 repertoires of circulating HLA-DR+ CD4 T cells, bulk blood CD4 T cells and synovial CD4 T cells were compared within each patient. Repertoire sequencing aimed to confirm that a circulating synovial-like CD4 T cell subset was enriched in synovial clonotypes. Study-wide findings and limitations: Since overlap with synovium went up as sequencing depth increased, the measured fractions of shared clonotypes likely underestimated the full repertoire overlap. Synovial and circulating pathogenic-like lymphocyte repertoires were less diverse than bulk blood CD4 repertoires, with some CPL samples as oligoclonal as synovium. Circulating pathogenic-like lymphocytes were found to cluster with synovial T cells, and a substantially higher fraction of CDR3 sequences was shared with synovium by circulating pathogenic-like lymphocytes than by bulk blood. Because CPL samples and bulk blood CD4 samples differed in T cell genome counts by at least an order of magnitude, sample-size effects were addressed. No difference between circulating pathogenic-like lymphocytes and bulk blood T cells was detected by traditional Vbeta family usage analysis.

The sequenced samples came from patients who had active juvenile idiopathic arthritis. Cells were sorted immediately after thawing, with dead cells excluded using Live/Dead Fixable Near-IR Stain. V trim: 7 bases; J trim: 1 base; unmatched bases: 10. The CDR3 holds 15 amino acids from the cysteine to the phenylalanine. Here the CDR3 DNA is all that survives: 45 bases in frame from base 1. CDR1 and CDR2 are drawn from the germline V gene: MNHEY, SVGAGI. Receptor libraries were prepared by the immunoSEQ multiplex PCR assay. TCRbeta CDR3 sequencing was carried out by an external provider as a commercial service. In the source study's methods: The analyses relied on productive nucleotide sequences along with amino acid sequences obtained through in silico translation. Diversity was quantified by Renyi entropy over a range of alpha values, with sample size equalised by taking the median of 200 repeated subsamples. For clustering, the distance between each pair of repertoires was computed as one minus the Chao-modified Jaccard index, which corrected for under-sampling. Frequency-weighted overlap with synovial clonotypes was calculated over 200 sample sizes with 200 draws without replacement at each size, and the overlap was reported at the size of the smaller sample. TCRdb re-hosts the immuneACCESS table, in-frame sequences only. Its copies lack some clones; in the studies checked, an unresolved V gene accounts for under half of them, and the cause for the rest is not known. For V, J and clone size, that table is used; D and trimming come from the DNA. This sample has about 34,000 clones in its table, and around 95% of those were observed once. The ten largest account for 0.15% to 0.2% of the sample.

As regards this clone: Its antigen is still unknown. One base away there is no much larger clone; base qualities are not given.

This clonotype was sampled from a human donor with juvenile idiopathic arthritis. The chain employs TRBV6-5 and TRBJ2-7; 7 central nucleotides agree with TRBD1. The specimen sequenced was CD4+ T cells from blood. The nucleotides are TGTGCCAGCACCTCCCCGGGACAGCGATCCTACGAGCAGTACTTC. The translation is CASTSPGQRSYEQYF.